This T cell receptor (beta chain) was sequenced in a study of blood T cell repertoires in COVID-19. Study details: Donors in the United States, Italy and Spain gave samples during acute or convalescent COVID-19. PBMCs, B-cell-depleted T cells, or T cells provided the cDNA or gDNA that made up the material.

Libraries were prepared by immunoSEQ multiplex PCR; TCRdb keeps only in-frame clonotypes and omits some of them. The sample includes 150,000 to 200,000 clones, around 80% of them seen just once. Germline assignment: CDR1 MNHEY and CDR2 SMNVEV (reference sequence). The CDR3 length is 16 residues. Trimming took 4 bases from V and 7 from J; bases not matched to a gene: 11. All enrollees were about 18 to 95 years old and from 20 to 30 US areas. This chain joins TRBV27 and TRBJ2-1, with 9 bases matching TRBD1. Sequences were obtained from PBMCs or T cells enriched from blood (not recorded which). The TCR was taken from a woman aged 45-59 years with acute COVID-19. The CDR3 coding sequence is TGTGCCAGCAGTTCTCCGGGACAGGGCAACGGAAATGAGCAGTTCTTC. This sequence encodes CASSSPGQGNGNEQFF.